Listed below are T cell receptor beta chains from one sample, sequenced in a study of blood T cell repertoires in COVID-19. Clones were sequenced by immunoSEQ multiplex PCR, and TCRdb holds only the in-frame ones, with some missing. The data hold 95,000 to 100,000 clones, with over 70% observed a single time. Source material: peripheral blood. These receptors originate from a woman over 75 with acute or convalescent COVID-19. CDR3s include the opening cysteine and the closing phenylalanine or tryptophan. A D gene is named only where the DNA matches it firmly. The listing skips clone size in some rows; elsewhere it reads once, few, many or a size class.

v_gene: TRBV5-6; j_gene: TRBJ1-3; abundance: NA; d_gene: NA; CDR3nt: TGTGCCAGCAGCTTCGACAGGTCTGGAAACACCATATATTTT; CDR3aa: CASSFDRSGNTIYF
v_gene: TRBV11-2; j_gene: TRBJ2-3; abundance: NA; d_gene: NA; CDR3nt: TGTGCCAGCAGCTTAGGGGGTGCGGGATCTACAGATACGCAGTATTTT; CDR3aa: CASSLGGAGSTDTQYF
v_gene: TRBV6-2/TRBV6-3; j_gene: TRBJ1-2; abundance: NA; d_gene: TRBD1; CDR3nt: TGTGCCAGCAGTTCTGGACAGGGGGTGAGAGGCTACACCTTC; CDR3aa: CASSSGQGVRGYTF
v_gene: TRBV6-2/TRBV6-3; j_gene: TRBJ2-3; abundance: NA; d_gene: TRBD1; CDR3nt: TGTGCCAGCAGTTACGGACAGGGGTACGCAGATACGCAGTATTTT; CDR3aa: CASSYGQGYADTQYF
v_gene: TRBV4-3; j_gene: TRBJ1-2; abundance: NA; d_gene: TRBD1; CDR3nt: TGCGCCAGCAGCCAAGATTGGGGACAGGGGGCTGCGGGCTACACCTTC; CDR3aa: CASSQDWGQGAAGYTF
v_gene: TRBV3-1/TRBV3-2; j_gene: TRBJ2-7; abundance: NA; d_gene: TRBD2; CDR3nt: TGTGCCAGCAGCGCGGGGACTAGCGGGGGTGAGCAGTACTTC; CDR3aa: CASSAGTSGGEQYF
v_gene: TRBV9; j_gene: TRBJ2-5; abundance: NA; d_gene: TRBD1; CDR3nt: TGTGCCAGCAGCGTCGGGGACAGGGTTGAGACCCAGTACTTC; CDR3aa: CASSVGDRVETQYF
v_gene: TRBV19; j_gene: TRBJ1-5; abundance: NA; d_gene: NA; CDR3nt: TGTGCCAGTAGTATCGAGGGCCGGCAGCCCCAGCATTTT; CDR3aa: CASSIEGRQPQHF
v_gene: TRBV7-2; j_gene: TRBJ2-3; abundance: NA; d_gene: NA; CDR3nt: TGTGCCAGCAGCCAGTATGCAGATACGCAGTATTTT; CDR3aa: CASSQYADTQYF
v_gene: TRBV6-1; j_gene: TRBJ1-4; abundance: NA; d_gene: NA; CDR3nt: TGTGCCAGCAGTGAAGCGGACCGGGGGCTGTTTTTT; CDR3aa: CASSEADRGLFF
v_gene: TRBV6-1; j_gene: TRBJ1-5; abundance: few; d_gene: TRBD1; CDR3nt: TGTGCCAGCAGGGAACACGGGACAGGGGCGGGCAATCAGCCCCAGCATTTT; CDR3aa: CASREHGTGAGNQPQHF
v_gene: TRBV6-5; j_gene: TRBJ1-6; abundance: NA; d_gene: TRBD1; CDR3nt: TGTGCCAGCAGTTACGGAGACAGGGGATCACCCCTCCACTTT; CDR3aa: CASSYGDRGSPLHF
v_gene: TRBV18; j_gene: TRBJ1-1; abundance: once; d_gene: TRBD1; CDR3nt: TGTGCCAGCTCACCAATTACAGGGGGAGAAGGGGACACTGAAGCTTTCTTT; CDR3aa: CASSPITGGEGDTEAFF
v_gene: TRBV15; j_gene: TRBJ2-2; abundance: NA; d_gene: TRBD2; CDR3nt: TGTGCCACCAGCAGAGAGGCCCCGGTAGCGGGGGTTACCGGGGAGCTGTTTTTT; CDR3aa: CATSREAPVAGVTGELFF
v_gene: TRBV24-1; j_gene: TRBJ1-1; abundance: NA; d_gene: NA; CDR3nt: TGTGCCACCAGTGATCCGGGGACTGAAGCTTTCTTT; CDR3aa: CATSDPGTEAFF
v_gene: TRBV11-2; j_gene: TRBJ1-2; abundance: NA; d_gene: TRBD1; CDR3nt: TGTGCCAGCAGCCCCACAGGGGCCGCCCTTAACTATGGCTACACCTTC; CDR3aa: CASSPTGAALNYGYTF
v_gene: TRBV5-6; j_gene: TRBJ1-1; abundance: NA; d_gene: NA; CDR3nt: TGTGCCACCACGACAGGCATGAACACTGAAGCTTTCTTT; CDR3aa: CATTTGMNTEAFF
v_gene: TRBV5-4; j_gene: TRBJ1-4; abundance: few; d_gene: NA; CDR3nt: TGTGCCAGCAGCTTGGGAGGTCAGGGTGGAGAAAAACTGTTTTTT; CDR3aa: CASSLGGQGGEKLFF
v_gene: TRBV6-6; j_gene: TRBJ1-4; abundance: NA; d_gene: TRBD1; CDR3nt: TGTGCCAGCAGCAGGGACAGGACCAGCGGTGAAAAACTGTTTTTT; CDR3aa: CASSRDRTSGEKLFF
v_gene: TRBV5-6; j_gene: TRBJ1-2; abundance: NA; d_gene: TRBD1; CDR3nt: TGTGCCAGCAGCTTGGGCCCGGGACAGGGGACGGGCTATGGCTACACCTTC; CDR3aa: CASSLGPGQGTGYGYTF
v_gene: TRBV4-1; j_gene: TRBJ2-1; abundance: NA; d_gene: TRBD1; CDR3nt: TGCGCCAGCAGCTCCAAAATCGGGACAGGGGTGGGGGATGAGCAGTTCTTC; CDR3aa: CASSSKIGTGVGDEQFF
v_gene: TRBV29-1; j_gene: TRBJ1-2; abundance: NA; d_gene: NA; CDR3nt: TGCAGCGTTCCCTGGGGGGGTGGCTACACCTTC; CDR3aa: CSVPWGGGYTF